This TCR beta chain is drawn from a study of T-cell memory formation after mild COVID-19. Whole-study context: Across donors, TCR clusters were largely donor specific.

Concerning this clonotype: Its antigen is as yet unknown.

Whole-study findings and limits: The study found contracting CD4+ clones mainly in CM and EM and contracting CD8+ clones in EMRA. Day 15 to 85 contracting clones showed balanced CD4/CD8; day 15 to 37 expanders favored CD4+. The study detected some responding clones in pre-infection memory, suggesting cross-reactive memory joined.

This CDR3 contains 14 residues. Germline-derived CDR1 and CDR2 are SGDLS and YYNGEE. The ends lost 4 bases at V and 4 bases at J; junction bases unmatched: 6. TCRdb passed the 5' RACE reads through MiXCR, listing each CDR3 protein once. This sample has about 270,000 distinct CDR3 sequences, with approximately 15% found just once. The rearrangement links TRBV9 to TRBJ2-3, with 7 bases matching TRBD2. This TCR derives from a man between 18 and 35 years old who had mild COVID-19 (a few samples of this study predate the infection). Cell type and time point are not known. Sequencing used PBMCs or a T cell subset sorted from them (not recorded which). The CDR3 reads CASSPRESPDTQYF. The DNA of the CDR3 is TGTGCCAGCAGCCCGCGGGAGTCCCCAGATACGCAGTATTTT. Variable domain in full (rest from reference TRBV9 and TRBJ2-3): DSGVTQTPKHLITATGQRVTLRCSPRSGDLSVYWYQQSLDQGLQFLIQYYNGEERAKGNILERFSAQQFPDLHSELNLSSLELGDSALYFCASSPRESPDTQYFGPGTRLTVL.